The T cell receptor beta chain described here comes from a study of shared clonotypes between healthy human individuals. Study-level information: Samples came from two female and three male donors aged 18 to 49.

Trimming shortened V by 2 bases and J by 6 bases, and 17 bases separated the two germline ends. CDR1 is MNHEY, CDR2 SMNVEV, per germline (reference sequence). CDR3 length: 16 residues. When replicate PCRs were run on sorted subsets, they used about 220 ng DNA, tens of thousands of T cell genomes. Clones were sequenced by immunoSEQ multiplex PCR, and TCRdb holds only the in-frame ones, with some missing. The data show roughly 760,000 clones, with roughly 70% seen just once and 1.7% held by the top ten. This sequence was found in a woman between 25 and 40 years old in good health. V is TRBV27 and J is TRBJ1-5, with D maybe TRBD1 (6 bases). The specimen was memory CD4+ T cells sorted from blood. The subset denotes: CD45RA-negative fraction. CDR3 sequence (DNA): TGTGCCAGCAGTTTAACCGCCCGAAAGGGGGGTCAGCCCCAGCATTTT. It specifies CASSLTARKGGQPQHF.